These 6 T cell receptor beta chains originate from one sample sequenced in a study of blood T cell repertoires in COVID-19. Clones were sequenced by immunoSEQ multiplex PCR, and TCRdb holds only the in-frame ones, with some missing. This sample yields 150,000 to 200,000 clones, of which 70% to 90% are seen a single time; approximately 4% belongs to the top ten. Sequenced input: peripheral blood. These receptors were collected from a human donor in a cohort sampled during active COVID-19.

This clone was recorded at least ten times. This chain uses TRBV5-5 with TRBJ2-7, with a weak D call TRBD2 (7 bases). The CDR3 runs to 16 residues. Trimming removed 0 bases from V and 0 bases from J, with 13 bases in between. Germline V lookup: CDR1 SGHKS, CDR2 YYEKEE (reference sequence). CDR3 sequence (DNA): TGTGCCAGCAGCTTGGATTTGCGGGGGCTCTCCTACGAGCAGTACTTC. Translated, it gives CASSLDLRGLSYEQYF.

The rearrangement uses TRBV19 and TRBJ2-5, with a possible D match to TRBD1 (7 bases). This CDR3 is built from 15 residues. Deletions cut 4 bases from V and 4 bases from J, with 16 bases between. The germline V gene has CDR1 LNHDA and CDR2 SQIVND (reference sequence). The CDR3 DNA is TGTGCCAGTAGTAACCGGGCAGGGGGGATAGAGACCCAGTACTTC. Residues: CASSNRAGGIETQYF. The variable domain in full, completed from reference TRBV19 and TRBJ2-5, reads DGGITQSPKYLFRKEGQNVTLSCEQNLNHDAMYWYRQDPGQGLRLIYYSQIVNDFQKGDIAEGYSVSREKKESFPLTVTSAQKNPTAFYLCASSNRAGGIETQYFGPGTRLLVL.

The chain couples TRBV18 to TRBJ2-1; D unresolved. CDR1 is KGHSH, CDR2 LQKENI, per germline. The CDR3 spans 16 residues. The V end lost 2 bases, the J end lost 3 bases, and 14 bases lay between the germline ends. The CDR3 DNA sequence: TGTGCCAGCTCACCATTACGTGTGGGCGACTACAATGAGCAGTTCTTC. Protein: CASSPLRVGDYNEQFF.

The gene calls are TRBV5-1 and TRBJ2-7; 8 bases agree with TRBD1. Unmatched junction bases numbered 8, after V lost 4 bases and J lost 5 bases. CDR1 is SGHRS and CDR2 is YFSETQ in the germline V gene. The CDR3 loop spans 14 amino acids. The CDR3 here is CASSQVTGVDEQYF. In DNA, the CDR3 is TGCGCCAGCAGCCAGGTGACAGGGGTCGACGAGCAGTACTTC.

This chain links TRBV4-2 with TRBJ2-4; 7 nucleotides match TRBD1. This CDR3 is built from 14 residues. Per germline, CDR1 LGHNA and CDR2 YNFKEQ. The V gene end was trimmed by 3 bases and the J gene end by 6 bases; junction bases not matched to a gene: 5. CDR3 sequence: CASSQDRFGNIQYF. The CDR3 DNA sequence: TGTGCCAGCAGCCAGGACAGGTTCGGAAACATTCAGTACTTC.

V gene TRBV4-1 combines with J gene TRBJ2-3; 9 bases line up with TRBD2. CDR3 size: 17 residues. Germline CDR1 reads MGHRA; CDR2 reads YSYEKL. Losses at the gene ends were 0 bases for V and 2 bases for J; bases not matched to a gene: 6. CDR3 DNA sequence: TGCGCCAGCAGCCAAGATTGGCTAGCGGGGCTCACAGATACGCAGTATTTT. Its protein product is CASSQDWLAGLTDTQYF.